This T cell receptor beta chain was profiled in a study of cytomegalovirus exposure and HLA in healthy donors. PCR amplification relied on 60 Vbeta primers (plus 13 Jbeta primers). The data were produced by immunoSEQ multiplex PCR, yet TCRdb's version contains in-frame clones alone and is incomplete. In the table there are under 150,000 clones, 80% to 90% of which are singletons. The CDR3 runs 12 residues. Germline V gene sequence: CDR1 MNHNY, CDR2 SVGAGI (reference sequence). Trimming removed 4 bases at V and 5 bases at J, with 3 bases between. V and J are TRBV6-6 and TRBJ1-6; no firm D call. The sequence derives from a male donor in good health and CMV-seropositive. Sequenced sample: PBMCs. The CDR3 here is CASSSNNSPLHF. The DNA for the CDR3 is TGTGCCAGCAGTTCCAATAATTCACCCCTCCACTTT.